These T cell receptor beta chains were read from a single sample in a study of T cell responses to AZD1222 COVID-19 vaccine. Sequencing used immunoSEQ multiplex PCR; TCRdb keeps in-frame clones, though not all of them. Among approximately 150,000 clones listed, roughly 92% were seen once. The sample in question was peripheral blood, obtained on day 0 of AZD1222 vaccination. The source of these receptors is an adult in good health. Both conserved end residues are part of each CDR3. The D gene is left open where the match is weak. The listing skips clone size in some rows; elsewhere it reads once, few, many or a size class.

j_call v_call d_call clone_size cdr3_nt cdr3_aa
TRBJ1-5 TRBV6-5 NA NA TGTGCCAGCCGGGGGACGATTTATAGCAATCAGCCCCAGCATTTT CASRGTIYSNQPQHF
TRBJ2-5 TRBV6-1 NA NA TGTGCCAGCAGTGAATCGGGGGGCTTCGAGACCCAGTACTTC CASSESGGFETQYF
TRBJ1-2 TRBV19 NA NA TGTGCCAGTAGTATATCCCAGCGAGGCTACACCTTC CASSISQRGYTF
TRBJ1-1 TRBV6-5 NA NA TGTGCCAGCAGCCCCCTCTCGGGACGACTAATGATGGCTTTCTTT CASSPLSGRLMMAFF
TRBJ2-1 TRBV2 TRBD2 NA TGTGCCAGCATGCCGGGGAGGGCCTTGGATGAGCAGTTCTTC CASMPGRALDEQFF
TRBJ2-2 TRBV9 TRBD2 NA TGTGCCAGCAGCTTAAGCGGGAGCAACCCCCGGGAGCTGTTTTTT CASSLSGSNPRELFF
TRBJ2-2 TRBV5-1 NA NA TGCGCCAGCAGGGCCGGAGGCCCGAACACCGGGGAGCTGTTTTTT CASRAGGPNTGELFF
TRBJ1-1 TRBV4-1 NA NA TGCGCCAGCAGCCAAACCCTAGACATGAACACTGAAGCTTTCTTT CASSQTLDMNTEAFF
TRBJ1-5 TRBV21-1 NA NA TGTGCCAGCAGCAAATTCCCGTGGGGGGGGAAAAGCAATCAGCCCCAGCATTTT CASSKFPWGGKSNQPQHF
TRBJ2-2 TRBV28 TRBD2 NA TGTGCCAGCAGTCCAGGGACTAGCGGGTTGACCGGGGAGCTGTTTTTT CASSPGTSGLTGELFF
TRBJ2-7 TRBV18 NA NA TGTGCCAGCTCACCGTCCGTCTCGGTAGCGCAGTACTTC CASSPSVSVAQYF
TRBJ1-1 TRBV28 NA once TGTGCCAGCAGTGCTTTCCAGGGAGCCCCTGTTGAAGCTTTCTTT CASSAFQGAPVEAFF
TRBJ1-1 TRBV2 NA NA TGTGCCAGCAGCCACGAGGGTTGGAACACTGAAGCTTTCTTT CASSHEGWNTEAFF
TRBJ2-2 TRBV5-1 NA NA TGCGCCAGCAGCTTGACAGCGAACACCGGGGAGCTGTTTTTT CASSLTANTGELFF
TRBJ2-1 TRBV5-5 NA NA TGTGCCAGCAGCGGGAACAATGAGCAGTTCTTC CASSGNNEQFF
TRBJ1-3 TRBV30 NA NA TGTGCCTGGAGTTCACAGGCTGGAAACACCATATATTTT CAWSSQAGNTIYF